Following are 2 T cell receptor beta chains from one sample sequenced in a study of blood T cell repertoires in COVID-19. Method: immunoSEQ multiplex PCR; TCRdb's copy keeps in-frame clones and lacks some. The sample lists some 70,000 clones, under 85% seen once, with about an eighth in the top ten. The source material was peripheral blood. Receptors originate from a man aged 50-59 years with COVID-19, enrolled during active disease.

This chain connects TRBV5-6 to TRBJ1-1; D is possibly TRBD1 (6 bases). The CDR3 covers 15 residues. Trimming cost V 4 bases and J 8 bases, with 21 bases left between them. Looked up from germline, CDR1 is SGHDT and CDR2 is YYEEEE. The CDR3 sequence is CASSDSRWGRTEAFF. The CDR3 DNA follows: TGTGCCAGCAGCGACTCTCGATGGGGGCGGACAGAAGCTTTCTTT.

The chain uses TRBV5-6 and TRBJ1-5, with TRBD1 identical over 7 bases. V dropped 0 bases and J dropped 5; count of bases not matched to a gene: 2. This CDR3 is 14 amino acids long. Germline V lookup: CDR1 SGHDT, CDR2 YYEEEE. The CDR3 spells CASSLAGQYQPQHF. The CDR3 DNA reads TGTGCCAGCAGCTTGGCGGGACAGTATCAGCCCCAGCATTTT.